This TCR beta chain stems from a study of T cells in localized non-small cell lung cancer. Regarding the study as a whole: The study sequenced only one region of the tumor. As a result, intratumor heterogeneity could not be excluded and remains possible. Uninvolved adjacent lung, not tumor, had the highest T cell clonality. The appearance of a median approximately 61 of the top 100 tumor clones was seen in adjacent lung.

The CDR3 sequence is 16 residues long. Germline V gives CDR1 SGHKS, CDR2 YYEKEE (reference sequence). The V end was cut by 4 bases, the J end by 0 bases, with 16 bases between. In regard to this clone: What it binds is unknown.

TCRdb keeps only in-frame clones here, not all; method: immunoSEQ multiplex PCR. The sample shows tens of thousands of clones, 80% to 90% of them seen only once. This chain links TRBV5-5 with TRBJ1-1; D is ambiguous. The source is a male donor older than 55 with stage II lung adenocarcinoma. The material sequenced was peripheral blood mononuclear cells, taken before any cancer treatment. This chain's CDR3 is CASSPRGPLMNTEAFF. CDR3 in DNA: TGTGCCAGCAGCCCACGCGGGCCTCTTATGAACACTGAAGCTTTCTTT.